Listed below are T cell receptor beta chains from one sample, sequenced in a study of T cell responses to AZD1222 COVID-19 vaccine. The table came from immunoSEQ multiplex PCR; TCRdb's copy has only in-frame clones and leaves some out. This table holds 180,000 or so clones, around 92% found once. The sample consisted of peripheral blood, taken 28 days after the second AZD1222 dose. The receptors derive from an adult who received the AZD1222 COVID-19 vaccine. The CDR3 runs from the conserved cysteine through the conserved F or W. Each record gives: CDR3 protein, V gene, J gene.

CASSQDGGTSLRNTEAFF	TRBV4-3	TRBJ1-1
CASSLGGQGENTIYF	TRBV7-8	TRBJ1-3
CATRPGQNSNYGYTF	TRBV10-3	TRBJ1-2
CASRPTGSGNTIYF	TRBV27	TRBJ1-3
CASMTGAALDTQYF	TRBV27	TRBJ2-3
CASSGRVGNDEQFF	TRBV5-5	TRBJ2-1
CASSSEDRGFTF	TRBV7-9	TRBJ1-2
CASSQDRGPGNTIYF	TRBV4-3	TRBJ1-3
CASSLGTGDQAFF	TRBV18	TRBJ1-1
CASTDGTGNTEAFF	TRBV27	TRBJ1-1
CASSESPGQGFDYSNQPQHF	TRBV10-1	TRBJ1-5
CASSYRGQNIQYF	TRBV7-2	TRBJ2-4
CATSGQGMGTEAFF	TRBV15	TRBJ1-1
CSAIESGQQYF	TRBV20-1	TRBJ2-7
CASSTAGGYEQYF	TRBV27	TRBJ2-7
CAWSFGQGPKFF	TRBV30	TRBJ2-1
CASSFYGPLWRYTF	TRBV11-1	TRBJ1-2
CSASTLNYGYTF	TRBV20-1	TRBJ1-2
CASSLVLAGGTYEQYF	TRBV7-9	TRBJ2-7
CASSSTGQYWEQYF	TRBV28	TRBJ2-7
CASSPTAASNYGYTF	TRBV5-6	TRBJ1-2
CASRPPAGAYEQYF	TRBV28	TRBJ2-7
CASSHPHQRSENTGELFF	TRBV4-1	TRBJ2-2
CASSDRGLETQYF	TRBV12-3/TRBV12-4	TRBJ2-5
CASSLAWGQGTGELFF	TRBV5-8	TRBJ2-2
CASTQTGYNSPLHF	TRBV25-1	TRBJ1-6
CASYPKGQRYSNQPQHF	TRBV19	TRBJ1-5
CSVGWDRGSPLHF	TRBV29-1	TRBJ1-6
CASSSGTGEAFF	TRBV5-4	TRBJ1-1
CASSGSSGGAIYEQYF	TRBV6-1	TRBJ2-7
CASSPRTGASYEQYF	TRBV7-2	TRBJ2-7